The 14 T cell receptor beta chains listed next were all sequenced from one sample in a study of T cells in Graves' hyperthyroidism and ophthalmopathy. Amplified regions were TCR beta CDR3 sequences from RNA transcripts. The study used the HTBI primer set for a first-round RT-PCR of the TCR CDR3. MiXCR, run by TCRdb on the multiplex PCR reads, gives a single entry per CDR3 protein. Of tens of thousands of distinct CDR3 sequences in the sample, about 50% were seen once. Sequenced material: blood. These receptors all stem from a woman between 50 and 59 years old with Graves' hyperthyroidism that later progressed to Graves' ophthalmopathy.

At least ten counts were recorded for this clonotype. This chain connects TRBV7-9 to TRBJ1-2, with TRBD1 matching over 7 bases. Losses at the gene ends were 1 base for V and 8 bases for J; bases not matched to a gene: 16. Germline V lookup: CDR1 SEHNR, CDR2 FQNEAQ (reference sequence). The CDR3 length is 17 residues. The CDR3: CASSLDDRARLYGGYTF. DNA for the CDR3: TGTGCCAGCAGCTTAGACGACAGGGCCAGGCTCTATGGAGGCTACACCTTC.

In regard to this clonotype: A much larger clone differs from this one at a single base, so this may be a read error. The chain joins TRBV3-1 to TRBJ2-7; 11 nucleotides line up with TRBD2. Germline CDR1 reads LGHDT; CDR2 reads YNNKEL (reference sequence). The CDR3 runs 17 residues. The CDR3 DNA reads as TGTGTCAGCAGCCAAGGATTAGCGGGAGGGCCAGAAAACGAGCAGTACTTC. It is translated as CVSSQGLAGGPENEQYF.

With regard to this clonotype: The DNA is omitted, as the CDR3 cannot be located on it reliably, and the CDR3 follows TCRdb's listing. The gene calls are TRBV29-1 and TRBJ1-2. CDR1 SQVTM and CDR2 ANQGSEA come from the germline V gene. The length of the CDR3 is 11 amino acids, counting both ends. CDR3 in amino acids: CSVGAGSGNTF.

The gene calls are TRBV20-1 and TRBJ2-7; TRBD1 is a possible D gene (5 bases). V dropped 3 bases and J dropped 2 bases, with 8 bases sitting between them. The CDR3 consists of 12 residues. Germline CDR1 DFQATT, CDR2 SNEGSKA (reference sequence). CDR3 coding DNA: TGCAGTGCTAGTCCAGGGCCCTACGAGCAGTACTTC. Translating gives CSASPGPYEQYF.

This clonotype has a count of ten or more. The chain uses TRBV4-1 and TRBJ2-1, with TRBD2 matching 10 bases. The CDR3 loop spans 18 amino acids. Germline V gene data show CDR1 as MGHRA and CDR2 as YSYEKL. The trim removed 0 bases at V and 6 bases at J, leaving 11 bases unmatched. The CDR3 nucleotides read TGCGCCAGCAGCCAAGATTTCGCAGCGGGAGGGAGATCCAATGAGCAGTTCTTC. The encoded protein is CASSQDFAAGGRSNEQFF.

This clonotype has a count of ten or more. The rearrangement links TRBV20-1 to TRBJ2-7; no clear D. The CDR3 has 14 amino acids. The germline V gene encodes CDR1 DFQATT and CDR2 SNEGSKA (reference sequence). The germline V and J ends were trimmed by 7 bases and 1 base, with 17 bases remaining between them. The CDR3 DNA is TGCAGTGGGACCCAATCGAGTATTTCCTACGAGCAGTACTTC. Translation: CSGTQSSISYEQYF.

This clonotype was found a few times. The V and J genes are TRBV25-1 and TRBJ1-4, with no clear D. CDR3 length: 15 residues. Germline loops: CDR1 MGHDK, CDR2 SYGVNS. V shed 2 bases and J shed 8 bases, with 15 bases lying between them. DNA of the CDR3: TGTGCCAGCAGTGAACAAGGACTCATAGGGGAAAAACTGTTTTTT. Its protein is CASSEQGLIGEKLFF.

This clonotype was detected many times. This sequence joins TRBV12-3 or TRBV12-4 and TRBJ2-6; D is possibly TRBD1 or TRBD2 (5 bases each). The V gene lost 6 bases and the J gene lost 0 bases, with 9 bases spanning the gap. The CDR3 consists of 15 residues. CDR3 residues: CASRARGSGANVLTF. CDR3 sequence (DNA): TGTGCCAGCAGGGCGAGGGGCTCTGGGGCCAACGTCCTGACTTTC.

This clonotype was seen ten or more times. The V gene is TRBV11-1, the J gene TRBJ1-6; no firm D call. This CDR3 is built from 14 residues. The V end was cut by 3 bases, the J end by 5 bases, with 8 bases between. The V gene's germline CDR1 is SGHAT and CDR2 FQDESV (reference sequence). The CDR3 DNA reads as TGTGCCAGCAGCTTTTCCAGGAATAATTCACCCCTCCACTTT. Protein sequence: CASSFSRNNSPLHF.

This clonotype was seen a single time. This chain links TRBV2 with TRBJ1-5; no clear D gene. The V end lost 4 bases, the J end lost 4 bases, and 14 bases lay between the germline ends. Germline CDR1 is SNHLY and CDR2 is FYNNEI. The CDR3 length is 15 residues. As DNA, the CDR3 is TGTGCCAGCAGTGGGACTAGCGGGAAAAATCAGCCCCAGCATTTT. This translates into CASSGTSGKNQPQHF.

This chain links TRBV7-3 with TRBJ2-1; TRBD2 aligns across 14 bases. After removal of 5 bases from V and 1 base from J, the junction contained 4 bases not matched to a gene. The CDR3 totals 17 residues. Germline V lookup: CDR1 SGHTA, CDR2 FQGTGA. CDR3 DNA: TGTGCCAGCAGCCGACTAGCGGGAGGGGGGTCCTACAATGAGCAGTTCTTC. It yields the protein CASSRLAGGGSYNEQFF.

This clonotype has only one observation. The CDR3 protein is CASSQVKWGTQYF. The CDR3 DNA sequence: TGTGCCAGCAGCCAAGTTAAGTGGGGTACGCAGTATTTT. V and J are TRBV14 and TRBJ2-3; D ambiguous. V shed 1 base and J shed 8 bases, with 10 bases lying between them. Germline lookup yields CDR1 SGHDN and CDR2 FVKESK. This CDR3 spans 13 amino acids.

V usage is TRBV7-9 and J usage is TRBJ2-7, with D maybe TRBD2 (5 bases). CDR1 and CDR2 from the germline V gene are SEHNR and FQNEAQ (reference sequence). The V end lost 8 bases, the J end lost 4 bases, and 15 bases lay between the germline ends. This CDR3 is built from 13 residues. CDR3 residues: CASGSRGSYEQYF. The DNA for the CDR3 is TGTGCCAGCGGGAGCAGAGGGTCGTACGAGCAGTACTTC.

This clonotype is classed as medium-sized. The chain has TRBV24-1 and TRBJ2-1; TRBD2 aligns across 14 bases. The CDR3 sequence is 16 residues long. Germline V gene data show CDR1 as KGHDR and CDR2 as SFDVKD. Unmatched junction bases numbered 2, after V lost 2 bases and J lost 6 bases. CDR3 residues: CATSDWTSGRRNEQFF. The CDR3 coding sequence is TGTGCCACCAGTGATTGGACTAGCGGGAGGCGCAATGAGCAGTTCTTC.